This T cell receptor (beta chain) was found in a study of siplizumab effects on memory and regulatory T cells. For the study at large: Mixed lymphocyte reactions were paired, with siplizumab at 0.95 to 1 ug/mL or without drug. Study-wide findings and caveats: A minor share of alloreactive clones matched unstimulated subsets. Tregs that proliferated in siplizumab cultures did not have their suppressive function confirmed.

V was shortened by 5 bases and J by 6 bases, with 20 bases between the two germline ends. Germline values: CDR1 GTSNPN, CDR2 SVGIG (reference sequence). CDR3 length equals 16 residues. A remark on this clone: Antigen: not known.

Coculturing at 37°C lasted six to seven days for the mixed lymphocyte reaction cells. Labelling reagents were assigned as CFSE for responder PBMCs and Violet Dye for stimulator PBMCs, which were mixed 1:1. The data were produced by immunoSEQ multiplex PCR, yet TCRdb's version contains in-frame clones alone and is incomplete. The sample lists more than 6,500 clones, roughly a third occurring once. This TCR was recovered from a human donor in good health; the cells came from an allogeneic mixed lymphocyte reaction. The chain combines TRBV30 with TRBJ2-6; perhaps D is TRBD1 or TRBD2 (5 bases each). The sample consisted of CFSE-low (dividing) CD8+ T cells sorted from an allogeneic mixed lymphocyte reaction. For the CDR3, the DNA is TGTGCCTGGGGGACCGCCGGGGCCTCCTTGGCCAACGTCCTGACTTTC. This gives the protein CAWGTAGASLANVLTF.